The rows below give T cell receptor beta chains drawn from one sample of a study of regulatory T cells in long-lasting Graves disease. TCRdb analysed the multiplex PCR reads with MiXCR anew, one entry per CDR3 protein. The sample lists 400,000 to 500,000 distinct CDR3 sequences, about a sixth occurring once. This sample was also put to use in a study of T cells in Graves' hyperthyroidism and ophthalmopathy.

Here the sequenced sample was peripheral blood mononuclear cells (PBMCs), taken at new diagnosis, from a patient treated with antithyroid drugs. These receptors all come from a woman under 30 with Graves disease. Each CDR3 is given with its conserved first and last residue. Each record gives: clone size, D gene, J gene, V gene, CDR3 DNA, CDR3 protein. D genes are given only for firm matches. The size field is filled for only some rows; it gives once, few, many or a size class.

abundance: many
d_gene: NA
j_gene: TRBJ2-3
v_gene: TRBV7-2
CDR3nt: TGTGCCAGCAGCAAACGAGGGAGAAGCACAGATACGCAGTATTTT
CDR3aa: CASSKRGRSTDTQYF

abundance: many
d_gene: NA
j_gene: TRBJ2-3
v_gene: TRBV27
CDR3nt: TGTGCCAGCAGTTCCCCCTCCGGGTTGGGCACAGATACGCAGTATTTT
CDR3aa: CASSSPSGLGTDTQYF

abundance: NA
d_gene: NA
j_gene: TRBJ1-1
v_gene: TRBV11-2
CDR3nt: TGTGCCAGCAGCTTACAGAACACTGAAGCTTTCTTT
CDR3aa: CASSLQNTEAFF

abundance: many
d_gene: NA
j_gene: TRBJ2-7
v_gene: TRBV2
CDR3nt: TGTGCCAGCAGTGTGGATAGCTCCTACGAGCAGTACTTC
CDR3aa: CASSVDSSYEQYF

abundance: NA
d_gene: NA
j_gene: TRBJ2-7
v_gene: TRBV14
CDR3nt: TGTGCCAGCAGCCAGAGCCTCAAGCAGTACTTC
CDR3aa: CASSQSLKQYF

abundance: NA
d_gene: NA
j_gene: TRBJ1-5
v_gene: TRBV28
CDR3nt: TGTGCCAGCAGGATAAGAGGTCAGCCCCAGCATTTT
CDR3aa: CASRIRGQPQHF

abundance: many
d_gene: NA
j_gene: TRBJ2-1
v_gene: TRBV28
CDR3nt: TGTGCCAGCAGTTTGGGGACAACCTACAATGAGCAGTTCTTC
CDR3aa: CASSLGTTYNEQFF

abundance: many
d_gene: TRBD2
j_gene: TRBJ2-3
v_gene: TRBV11-2
CDR3nt: TGTGCCAGCAGCTTGTTAGCGGGAGCAACCACAGATACGCAGTATTTT
CDR3aa: CASSLLAGATTDTQYF

abundance: many
d_gene: TRBD1
j_gene: TRBJ2-3
v_gene: TRBV5-4
CDR3nt: TGTGCCAGCAGCTCTCCGGGACAGGGGGTTTCGGATACGCAGTATTTT
CDR3aa: CASSSPGQGVSDTQYF

abundance: NA
d_gene: NA
j_gene: TRBJ2-5
v_gene: TRBV14
CDR3nt: TGTGCCAGCAGCCAGATCGGACAGAGGGGGGAGACCCAGTACTTC
CDR3aa: CASSQIGQRGETQYF

abundance: NA
d_gene: NA
j_gene: TRBJ2-3
v_gene: TRBV25-1
CDR3nt: TGTGCCAGCAGTGAATATACTTCTAGCACAGATACGCAGTATTTT
CDR3aa: CASSEYTSSTDTQYF

abundance: many
d_gene: NA
j_gene: TRBJ2-1
v_gene: TRBV27
CDR3nt: TGTGCCAGCAGTTCCTTGGAATTATACAATGAGCAGTTCTTC
CDR3aa: CASSSLELYNEQFF

abundance: many
d_gene: TRBD2
j_gene: TRBJ2-5
v_gene: TRBV28
CDR3nt: TGTGCCACCCGACTAGCGGGAGTCGTTCAGACCCAGTACTTC
CDR3aa: CATRLAGVVQTQYF

abundance: few
d_gene: NA
j_gene: TRBJ2-5
v_gene: TRBV4-3
CDR3nt: TGCGCCAGCAGCCAAGTAGGGGGGGGGAGAGAGACCCAGTACTTC
CDR3aa: CASSQVGGGRETQYF

abundance: many
d_gene: NA
j_gene: TRBJ2-5
v_gene: TRBV27
CDR3nt: TGTGCCAGCAGCCATGAGCAGGGGATGGGAGAGACCCAGTACTTC
CDR3aa: CASSHEQGMGETQYF

abundance: NA
d_gene: NA
j_gene: TRBJ2-2
v_gene: TRBV4-3
CDR3nt: TGCGCCAGCAGCCAAGATCGGCACACCGGGGAGCTGTTTTTT
CDR3aa: CASSQDRHTGELFF

abundance: many
d_gene: TRBD2
j_gene: TRBJ2-3
v_gene: TRBV7-3
CDR3nt: TGTGCCAGCAGCTCCCCATTTTTCGGGGCGGTGCGGGGGGCTAGCACAGATACGCAGTATTTT
CDR3aa: CASSSPFFGAVRGASTDTQYF

abundance: few
d_gene: NA
j_gene: TRBJ2-7
v_gene: TRBV4-1
CDR3nt: TGCGCCAGCAGCCCAACGGGGAGTTCCTCCTACGAGCAGTACTTC
CDR3aa: CASSPTGSSSYEQYF

abundance: NA
d_gene: NA
j_gene: TRBJ1-3
v_gene: TRBV20-1
CDR3nt: TGCAGTGCCCGTACAGGGTCTGGAAACACCATATATTTT
CDR3aa: CSARTGSGNTIYF

abundance: many
d_gene: NA
j_gene: TRBJ2-3
v_gene: TRBV6-5
CDR3nt: TGTGCCAGCAGTTGGCTAGAGACAGATACGCAGTATTTT
CDR3aa: CASSWLETDTQYF

abundance: many
d_gene: TRBD2
j_gene: TRBJ2-5
v_gene: TRBV7-2
CDR3nt: TGTGCCAGCAGCCGGACTAGCGGGGCCGGGTACTTC
CDR3aa: CASSRTSGAGYF

abundance: many
d_gene: TRBD1
j_gene: TRBJ2-3
v_gene: TRBV7-2
CDR3nt: TGTGCCAGCAGCAGAACAGGGGGTCCAGATACGCAGTATTTT
CDR3aa: CASSRTGGPDTQYF

abundance: NA
d_gene: TRBD1
j_gene: TRBJ1-2
v_gene: TRBV14
CDR3nt: TGTGCCAGCAGCCCCGACCACAGGGGCCTCCGGAACCTGAACTATGGCTACACCTTC
CDR3aa: CASSPDHRGLRNLNYGYTF

abundance: NA
d_gene: NA
j_gene: TRBJ2-7
v_gene: TRBV12-3/TRBV12-4
CDR3nt: TGTGCCAGCAGTTTTTATGGGGGTTACGAGCAGTACTTC
CDR3aa: CASSFYGGYEQYF

abundance: NA
d_gene: NA
j_gene: TRBJ2-2
v_gene: TRBV3-1
CDR3nt: TGTTGTGTGGGTGAAGGCGGGGAGCTGTTTTTT
CDR3aa: CCVGEGGELFF

abundance: many
d_gene: NA
j_gene: TRBJ2-3
v_gene: TRBV20-1
CDR3nt: TGCAGTGCTAACTTCCCGGGACGTGACACAGATACGCAGTATTTT
CDR3aa: CSANFPGRDTDTQYF

abundance: many
d_gene: TRBD2
j_gene: TRBJ2-7
v_gene: TRBV28
CDR3nt: TGTGCCAGCAGTTTCTTAGGACTAGTGGGCGAGCAGTACTTC
CDR3aa: CASSFLGLVGEQYF

abundance: few
d_gene: TRBD1
j_gene: TRBJ2-7
v_gene: TRBV6-5
CDR3nt: TGTGCCAGCAGTTACTCAGGACAGGGCGACTACGAGCAGTACTTC
CDR3aa: CASSYSGQGDYEQYF

abundance: NA
d_gene: NA
j_gene: TRBJ1-5
v_gene: TRBV2
CDR3nt: TGTGCCAGCAGTGCCGGGAAAGGCAATCAGCCCCAGCATTTT
CDR3aa: CASSAGKGNQPQHF

abundance: NA
d_gene: TRBD2
j_gene: TRBJ2-7
v_gene: TRBV12-3/TRBV12-4
CDR3nt: TGTGCCAGCAGTGAGGGGACTAGCGGTTACTACGAGCAGTACTTC
CDR3aa: CASSEGTSGYYEQYF

abundance: many
d_gene: NA
j_gene: TRBJ1-5
v_gene: TRBV18
CDR3nt: TGCGCCAGCAGCTTGGGGGTCAATCAGCCCCAGCATTTT
CDR3aa: CASSLGVNQPQHF

abundance: many
d_gene: NA
j_gene: TRBJ1-5
v_gene: TRBV20-1
CDR3nt: TGCAGTGCTCATCCTTTCTACGGTCAGCCCCAGCATTTT
CDR3aa: CSAHPFYGQPQHF

abundance: few
d_gene: TRBD1
j_gene: TRBJ2-3
v_gene: TRBV9
CDR3nt: TGTGCCAGCAGCCCCCGACGACAGGGCCCCACAGATACGCAGTATTTT
CDR3aa: CASSPRRQGPTDTQYF

abundance: many
d_gene: TRBD2
j_gene: TRBJ2-1
v_gene: TRBV5-1
CDR3nt: TGCGCCAGCAGCTTCCCTAGCGGGAGCAATGAGCAGTTCTTC
CDR3aa: CASSFPSGSNEQFF

abundance: many
d_gene: TRBD1
j_gene: TRBJ1-2
v_gene: TRBV27
CDR3nt: TGTGCCAGCAGAGTATTTGGGACAGGTCTTTTTAGAGACTATGGCTACACCTTC
CDR3aa: CASRVFGTGLFRDYGYTF

abundance: once
d_gene: TRBD1
j_gene: TRBJ2-7
v_gene: TRBV6-2/TRBV6-3
CDR3nt: TGTGCCAGCAGCTGGGACAGGAGGATCCCTTTTAGCTCCTACGAGCAGTACTTC
CDR3aa: CASSWDRRIPFSSYEQYF

abundance: NA
d_gene: TRBD2
j_gene: TRBJ2-1
v_gene: TRBV20-1
CDR3nt: TGCAGTGCAGGGACTAGCGGGAGGGCCTATGAGCAGTTCTTC
CDR3aa: CSAGTSGRAYEQFF